The 3 T cell receptor beta chains given below trace back to one sample, sequenced in a study of beta chain features in type 1 diabetes. Notes on the study in general: When Type 1 diabetes patients were examined, their TCRB CDR3s proved moderately but significantly shorter in all four CD4+ subsets.

The sequenced template was cDNA made from the entire isolated RNA. Libraries were prepared by immunoSEQ multiplex PCR; TCRdb keeps only in-frame clonotypes and omits some of them. The data show about 180,000 clones, with 7.8% seen just once and more than 0.75% held by the top ten. Which antigens these TCRs recognize remains unknown. Sample: central memory CD4+ T cells from blood. Receptors originate from a woman between 35 and 50 years old with type 1 diabetes.

This clone was observed a handful of times. The same CDR3 arises from other DNA sequences in this sample as well. V is TRBV2 and J is TRBJ2-7; D is possibly TRBD1 (5 bases). The germline V and J ends were trimmed by 6 bases and 4 bases, with 10 bases remaining between them. From germline, CDR1 is SNHLY and CDR2 FYNNEI. CDR3 size: 12 residues. For the CDR3, the DNA is TGTGCCAGCAGGGAAACAGGTTACGAGCAGTACTTC. It translates to CASRETGYEQYF.

This chain connects TRBV5-1 to TRBJ1-2; unclear D gene. CDR3 length equals 13 residues. The V gene lost 3 bases and the J gene lost 3 bases, with 9 bases spanning the gap. In germline, CDR1 is SGHRS, CDR2 YFSETQ. CDR3 nucleotides: TGCGCCAGCAGCTCCCGACAAGACTATGGCTACACCTTC. It specifies CASSSRQDYGYTF. Combining the CDR3 with reference TRBV5-1 and TRBJ1-2 gives the whole variable domain KAGVTQTPRYLIKTRGQQVTLSCSPISGHRSVSWYQQTPGQGLQFLFEYFSETQRNKGNFPGRFSGRQFSNSRSEMNVSTLELGDSALYLCASSSRQDYGYTFGSGTRLTVV.

The table lists this clone with a few counts. The CDR3 region is CASSPRASGGPLTDTQYF. CDR3 DNA sequence: TGTGCCAGCAGCCCCCGGGCTAGCGGGGGGCCTCTCACAGATACGCAGTATTTT. The chain has TRBV9 and TRBJ2-3, with 11 nucleotides matching TRBD2. Trimming cost V 4 bases and J 2 bases; bases outside gene matches: 12. This CDR3 is built from 18 residues. Per the germline V gene, CDR1 is SGDLS and CDR2 is YYNGEE.